What follows are 18 T cell receptor beta chains derived from one specimen sequenced in a study of CXCR3-negative and CXCR3-positive naive CD8 T cells (dated by TCRdb to the late 2010s). Sequencing took place on a NextSeq 550. The Human TCR Profiling Kit (MiLaboratory) was used to make UMI-labeled 5' RACE TRB cDNA libraries. Each CDR3 protein sequence appears as one entry after TCRdb reprocessed the reads, and no DNA is included. This specimen's table enumerates about 40,000 distinct CDR3 sequences. The ten largest clones add up to more than 7% of the sample. Sequencing input: memory CD8+ T cells from blood. The cell subset or site label for this specimen denotes: conventional CD8+ memory T cells (TMEM), sorted as controls. The receptors come from a human donor in good health. Some clones in this sample may be carry-over from other donors' samples.

Here the CDR3 reads CASSRQGPSYEQYF. The V and J genes are TRBV11-2 and TRBJ2-7; TCRdb gives TRBD1 as the D gene, but with no DNA this cannot be confirmed. Germline V gene lookup returns CDR1 SGHAT and CDR2 FQNNGV. There are 14 residues in the CDR3.

The chain has TRBV19 and TRBJ2-1; TCRdb proposes TRBD2, but this gene call is untestable without DNA. This CDR3 is 11 amino acids long. Germline loops: CDR1 LNHDA, CDR2 SQIVND (reference sequence). CDR3 in amino acids: CASKAGPVPFF.

Considering frequency, this clonotype is medium-sized. This sequence joins TRBV29-1 and TRBJ2-3; TCRdb's D call of TRBD2 is untestable without DNA. This CDR3 spans 16 amino acids. Looked up from germline, CDR1 is SQVTM and CDR2 is ANQGSEA. CDR3 sequence: CSVERASSLSTDTQYF.

The chain joins TRBV14 to TRBJ2-5; TCRdb gives TRBD1 as the D gene, but with no DNA this cannot be confirmed. This CDR3 spans 16 amino acids. Germline lookup yields CDR1 SGHDN and CDR2 FVKESK. CDR3 region: CASSLPAAGGLETQYF.

This sequence joins TRBV7-6 and TRBJ2-1. The CDR3 is made up of 11 amino acids. From germline, CDR1 is SGHVS and CDR2 FNYEAQ. CDR3 residues: CASSLGNEQFF. The variable domain in full, completed from reference TRBV7-6 and TRBJ2-1, reads GAGVSQSPRYKVTKRGQDVALRCDPISGHVSLYWYRQALGQGPEFLTYFNYEAQQDKSGLPNDRFSAERPEGSISTLTIQRTEQRDSAMYRCASSLGNEQFFGPGTRLTVL.

The chain joins TRBV7-9 to TRBJ2-2. Germline assignment: CDR1 SEHNR and CDR2 FQNEAQ (reference sequence). The CDR3 totals 12 residues. CDR3 sequence reads: CAWDENTGELFF.

This chain uses TRBV6-2 or TRBV6-3 with TRBJ1-1; the TCRdb call, TRBD1, lacks DNA for checking. Germline CDR1 is MNHEY and CDR2 is SVGEGT. This CDR3 has 14 amino acids. CDR3 loop: CASGSFHRGTEAFF.

V usage is TRBV7-3 and J usage is TRBJ2-2; TCRdb selects TRBD1, and the lack of DNA leaves this call unchecked. CDR1 is SGHTA and CDR2 is FQGTGA in the germline V gene. The CDR3 has 15 amino acids. CDR3 protein: CASSPTGTGSGELFF.

The CDR3 loop is CASSSTGGTGELFF. The chain joins TRBV28 to TRBJ2-2; TCRdb names TRBD1, which stays unverified in the absence of DNA. The CDR3 loop spans 14 amino acids. Germline-derived CDR1 and CDR2 are MDHEN and SYDVKM.

This chain joins TRBV29-1 and TRBJ2-1; checking the TCRdb D call of TRBD1 is not possible without DNA. This CDR3 spans 11 amino acids. The germline V gene encodes CDR1 SQVTM and CDR2 ANQGSEA. CDR3 sequence reads: CSVETGFEQFF.

The gene calls are TRBV16 and TRBJ2-1; the D call from TCRdb, TRBD2, cannot be confirmed without DNA. This CDR3 spans 13 amino acids. The germline gives CDR1 KGHSY, CDR2 FQNENV. CDR3 loop: CASSQFKGSGQFF.

Here the CDR3 reads CSVEVRGPPQETQYF. The chain carries TRBV29-1 and TRBJ2-5; TCRdb's assignment of TRBD1 cannot be checked, as there is no DNA. Germline CDR1 reads SQVTM; CDR2 reads ANQGSEA. CDR3 size: 15 residues.

The genes are TRBV29-1 and TRBJ1-1. This CDR3 has 12 residues. Looked up from germline, CDR1 is SQVTM and CDR2 is ANQGSEA. This chain's CDR3 is CSVEAENTEAFF.

This chain uses TRBV11-3 with TRBJ1-1. Germline loops: CDR1 SGHNT, CDR2 YENEEA. This CDR3 region has 14 residues. This CDR3 is CASSLVSGDTEAFF. Looking up the rest from reference TRBV11-3 and TRBJ1-1 gives the full variable domain: EAGVVQSPRYKIIEKKQPVAFWCNPISGHNTLYWYLQNLGQGPELLIRYENEEAVDDSQLPKDRFSAERLKGVDSTLKIQPAELGDSAVYLCASSLVSGDTEAFFGQGTRLTVV.

The chain recombines TRBV6-2 or TRBV6-3 with TRBJ1-1; TCRdb gives TRBD1 as the D gene, but with no DNA this cannot be confirmed. The germline V gene has CDR1 MNHEY and CDR2 SVGEGT. This CDR3 region has 12 residues. This CDR3 reads CASSQGNTEAFF.

The chain couples TRBV4-1 to TRBJ1-1; the D call of TRBD1 rests on TCRdb alone, since no DNA is present to check it. Germline V gene lookup returns CDR1 MGHRA and CDR2 YSYEKL. The CDR3 is 13 residues long. The CDR3: CASSLGRNTEAFF.

The chain employs TRBV20-1 and TRBJ2-5; the D gene TCRdb calls, TRBD1, cannot be checked with no DNA. CDR3 size: 15 residues. Germline assignment: CDR1 DFQATT and CDR2 SNEGSKA (reference sequence). CDR3 protein: CSARDSGRGQETQYF.

The CDR3 protein is CASTTTQGGELFF. The J gene is TRBJ2-2, the V gene TRBV7-8; TCRdb indicates TRBD1, and absent DNA this call remains unverified. This CDR3 spans 13 amino acids. Germline values: CDR1 SGHVS, CDR2 FQNEAQ.